This is a list of T cell receptor beta chains from one sample in a study of T-cell memory formation after mild COVID-19. A single record per CDR3 protein comes from TCRdb applying MiXCR to the 5' RACE reads. The sample shows just over 300,000 distinct CDR3 sequences, roughly a fifth of them seen only once. Sequenced sample: PBMCs or a T cell subset sorted from them (not recorded which). Source of these receptors: a man aged 18-30 years who had mild COVID-19 (a few samples of this study predate the infection). Cell type and time point are not known. Each CDR3 is given without its conserved first and last residue.

13,TRBJ1-6,TRBV5-1,ASSPLQGPNSPLH
15,TRBJ2-1,TRBV11-3,ASSRRQGPSSYNEQF
13,TRBJ2-5,TRBV12-3/TRBV12-4,ASRAHRGLEETQY
12,TRBJ1-5,TRBV7-2,ASSLWGGDQPQH
11,TRBJ2-3,TRBV20-1,SAPGLGADTQY
13,TRBJ2-3,TRBV15,ATSFTLLGTDTQY
12,TRBJ1-5,TRBV5-6,ASSTRQSNQPQH
11,TRBJ1-2,TRBV12-3/TRBV12-4,ASSSQGFDGYT
12,TRBJ1-1,TRBV9,ASSQGAGNTEAF
13,TRBJ2-5,TRBV27,ASRIRGLGGETQY
15,TRBJ2-4,TRBV5-1,ASSPGHTGEAKNIQY
12,TRBJ1-1,TRBV12-3/TRBV12-4,ASSLPPLRSEAF
12,TRBJ1-5,TRBV6-2/TRBV6-3,ASSPQGGTQPQH
9,TRBJ2-7,TRBV29-1,SVEYSYEQY
15,TRBJ2-3,TRBV9,ASSGLRSGGAVDTQY
14,TRBJ2-3,TRBV7-2,ASSLVRALGGDTQY
13,TRBJ1-4,TRBV6-5,ASSYLGTGDEKLF
14,TRBJ1-5,TRBV5-1,ASSQLPGQLNQPQH
14,TRBJ2-3,TRBV5-1,ASSLGPRAGTDTQY
11,TRBJ1-6,TRBV4-3,ASSQEIGSPLH
13,TRBJ2-2,TRBV2,ASMPGVRGTGELF
13,TRBJ2-3,TRBV4-2,ASSQDQRGADTQY
17,TRBJ2-2,TRBV4-2,ASSQDYGVDRDYTGELF
10,TRBJ1-1,TRBV20-1,SARVATGRAF
14,TRBJ2-3,TRBV7-2,ASSLVGPQGTDTQY
11,TRBJ2-2,TRBV12-3/TRBV12-4,ASTIGQTGELF
12,TRBJ1-2,TRBV7-6,ASSVDGSLYGYT
11,TRBJ1-2,TRBV15,ATSSRQGGGYT
14,TRBJ2-2,TRBV11-2,ASSPDGRVNTGELF
14,TRBJ1-5,TRBV18,ASSLGTGNSNQPQH
15,TRBJ2-1,TRBV4-1,ASSHSVRGFSYNEQF
11,TRBJ1-2,TRBV15,ATSRAGQYGYT
14,TRBJ2-7,TRBV5-5,ASSLGPRGGTYEQY
12,TRBJ1-1,TRBV30,ACHTTVFRPEAF
12,TRBJ2-7,TRBV4-2,ASSQAGDGYEQY
12,TRBJ2-7,TRBV20-1,SARLGQGLYEQY
12,TRBJ2-3,TRBV7-3,ASSRDRDTDTQY
12,TRBJ1-2,TRBV7-9,ASRPTGANYGYT
11,TRBJ1-1,TRBV29-1,SVLDSRYTEAF
12,TRBJ2-2,TRBV4-3,ASRRGVVTGELF
14,TRBJ2-5,TRBV6-5,ASSPRGQGDAETQY
12,TRBJ1-2,TRBV28,ASSTLGQGRGYT
14,TRBJ1-1,TRBV6-6,ASSYPLDSLNTEAF
12,TRBJ2-3,TRBV5-1,ASSRTSSTDTQY
12,TRBJ2-7,TRBV7-9,ASSSNRGEGEQY
12,TRBJ2-5,TRBV11-2,ASSLGQARETQY
15,TRBJ2-3,TRBV7-2,ASSHPSSGDDTDTQY
13,TRBJ2-3,TRBV5-5,ASSLLSTGLDTQY